This entry is about one T cell receptor (beta chain). These data belong to a study of lymphopenia after photon versus proton radiotherapy. The data were produced by immunoSEQ multiplex PCR, yet TCRdb's version contains in-frame clones alone and is incomplete. The sample records roughly 29,000 clones, 87% being singletons. This TCR derives from a woman between 55 and 75 years old with cholangiocarcinoma. Some clones in this sample may be carry-over from other donors' samples. Specimen: peripheral blood, collected from a patient treated with proton-based radiotherapy.

CDR3 sequence reads: CASSLAAGATYEQYF. DNA for the CDR3: TGCGCCAGCAGCTTGGCTGCGGGGGCGACCTACGAGCAGTACTTC. The V gene is TRBV5-1, the J gene TRBJ2-7, with a tentative D call TRBD2 (7 bases). This CDR3 has 15 amino acids. Germline V gene lookup returns CDR1 SGHRS and CDR2 YFSETQ. V was trimmed by 0 bases and J by 2 bases, leaving 12 bases between them.